The rows below give T cell receptor beta chains drawn from one sample of a study of CD8+CD57+ T cells in acquired aplastic anemia. MiXCR was run by TCRdb on the reads, yielding one entry per CDR3 protein. The table has some 120,000 distinct CDR3 sequences, around 50% seen once; the top ten hold about 2.5%. Sequenced sample: sorted CD4+, CD8+, or CD8+CD57+ T cells (not recorded which) from PBMCs. These receptors all stem from a human donor in good health, serving as a control. CDR3s include the opening cysteine and the closing phenylalanine or tryptophan. The D gene is left open where the match is weak. Clone size is shown for a subset of rows, as once, few, many or a class of expanded clone.

J,size,V,D,DNA,CDR3
TRBJ1-1,.,TRBV6-5,TRBD1,TGTGCCAGCAGTTACCCCGGACAGGGAAGGACTGAAGCTTTCTTT,CASSYPGQGRTEAFF
TRBJ2-1,many,TRBV12-3/TRBV12-4,.,TGTGCCAGCAATCAGGGGTATAGGAACAATGAGCAGTTCTTC,CASNQGYRNNEQFF
TRBJ2-1,.,TRBV5-1,TRBD2,TGCGCCAGCAGCCCGGCGGGGGGGCCCCATGAGCAGTTCTTC,CASSPAGGPHEQFF
TRBJ2-5,many,TRBV5-4,.,TGTGCCAGCTTCGAGGCGGGGACACAAGAGACCCAGTACTTC,CASFEAGTQETQYF
TRBJ1-1,once,TRBV7-9,.,TGTGCCAGCAGCTTAACTACAGGGAGAGCAGATGAAGCTTTCTTT,CASSLTTGRADEAFF
TRBJ1-2,few,TRBV27,.,TGTGCCAGCAGTTTATCTGGAGGGACGGCCAACTATGGCTACACCTTC,CASSLSGGTANYGYTF
TRBJ1-3,many,TRBV15,.,TGTGCCACCAGCAGAGATTCAGGGAGATCCGGAAACACCATATATTTT,CATSRDSGRSGNTIYF
TRBJ2-4,many,TRBV9,.,TGTGCCAGCAGCGCAGGACAGAGCCCAGGGAACATTCAGTACTTC,CASSAGQSPGNIQYF
TRBJ2-1,many,TRBV5-5,TRBD1,TGTGCCAGCAGCTGGGGGGACAGGGCAAATGAGCAGTTCTTC,CASSWGDRANEQFF
TRBJ1-2,many,TRBV9,TRBD1,TGTGCCAGCAGCCCAAAATCCGGGACAGGGTACGGCTACACCTTC,CASSPKSGTGYGYTF
TRBJ1-2,.,TRBV2,.,TGTGCCAGCAGTTCGACCGCTTCGGGTGGCTACACCTTC,CASSSTASGGYTF
TRBJ2-5,few,TRBV4-3,.,TGCGCCAGCAGCTTATCCTCAGCGGTCCAAGAGACCCAGTACTTC,CASSLSSAVQETQYF
TRBJ2-5,.,TRBV10-3,.,TGTGCCATCAGTGACCGACAGGGAGGGGAGACCCAGTACTTC,CAISDRQGGETQYF
TRBJ2-2,.,TRBV5-1,TRBD1,TGCGCCAGCAGCTTGGTATTTACGGGACAGGGAACCGGGGAGCTGTTTTTT,CASSLVFTGQGTGELFF
TRBJ1-2,many,TRBV18,TRBD1,TGTGCCAGCTCACCGGTGGCGGGACAGGGTACGTCGGGCTACACCTTC,CASSPVAGQGTSGYTF
TRBJ2-1,.,TRBV10-1,TRBD2,TGCGCCAGCAGGACTAGCGGGGGTTTCAATGAGCAGTTCTTC,CASRTSGGFNEQFF
TRBJ1-1,many,TRBV5-6,TRBD1,TGTGCCAGCAGCTCAATGGACAGGGTTTATTCGACTGAAGCTTTCTTT,CASSSMDRVYSTEAFF
TRBJ1-2,.,TRBV10-3,.,TGTGCCATCATGGGGACACAGGGACCCTATGGCTACACCTTC,CAIMGTQGPYGYTF
TRBJ2-5,many,TRBV5-1,.,TGCGCCAGCAGCTTTGAAGAGACCCAGTACTTC,CASSFEETQYF
TRBJ1-1,.,TRBV25-1,.,TGTGCCAGCAGCGACCCCGGAGGGACTGAAGCTTTCTTT,CASSDPGGTEAFF
TRBJ1-1,.,TRBV18,.,TGTGCCAGCTCACCACCGCGAAAGGATAAAGGGGTGAACACTGAAGCTTTCTTT,CASSPPRKDKGVNTEAFF
TRBJ2-7,.,TRBV25-1,TRBD2,TGTGCCAGCAGTGGGACTAGCGGGGTGCACGAGCAGTACTTC,CASSGTSGVHEQYF
TRBJ1-2,many,TRBV13,.,TGTGCCAGCAGCTTACCGGGGGAGACTAACTATGGCTACACCTTC,CASSLPGETNYGYTF
TRBJ2-7,once,TRBV5-4,.,TGCGCCAGCAGCTTACAGGAGGCGTACGAGCAGTACTTC,CASSLQEAYEQYF
TRBJ1-1,.,TRBV18,.,TGTGCCAGCTCACCGTTGTTCGGAATGAACACTGAAGCTTTCTTT,CASSPLFGMNTEAFF
TRBJ2-7,many,TRBV18,TRBD1,TGTGCCAGCTCACCGTTAGAGGGGACAGCCTACGAGCAGTACTTC,CASSPLEGTAYEQYF
TRBJ1-4,once,TRBV10-3,.,TGTGCCATCAGTGAGACCTCGGTTGAAAAACTGTTTTTT,CAISETSVEKLFF
TRBJ2-6,.,TRBV7-8,TRBD2,TGTGCCAGCAGCGCCGGGACTAGTAAGTCTGGGGCCAACGTCCTGACTTTC,CASSAGTSKSGANVLTF
TRBJ1-2,few,TRBV24-1,.,TGTGCCACCAGTGGTCCAGGTCCCCTCGGCTATGGCTACACCTTC,CATSGPGPLGYGYTF
TRBJ2-7,.,TRBV9,.,TGTGCCAGCAGCGTAGGGGCAGGGCTCTCCTACGAGCAGTACTTC,CASSVGAGLSYEQYF
TRBJ1-5,.,TRBV19,.,TGTGCCAGTAGTTTGGCAGGGAGAAGCAATCAGCCCCAGCATTTT,CASSLAGRSNQPQHF
TRBJ1-6,many,TRBV7-2,TRBD1,TGTGCCAGCAGCTACCGGGACAGGGTGTATTCACCCCTCCACTTT,CASSYRDRVYSPLHF
TRBJ1-4,many,TRBV6-1,.,TGTGCAAGCGGAAAGGACTACGGTGAAAAACTGTTTTTT,CASGKDYGEKLFF
TRBJ2-7,.,TRBV19,.,TGTGCCAGTAGTATTCGGACTGGCGGGGGCCCCCCAGTAGGCTACGAGCAGTACTTC,CASSIRTGGGPPVGYEQYF
TRBJ2-6,many,TRBV6-1,TRBD1,TGTGCCAGCAGTGACAGGGGGCTTGGGGCCAACGTCCTGACTTTC,CASSDRGLGANVLTF
TRBJ1-6,once,TRBV11-1,.,TGTGCCAGCAGCTTAGCCTCAGACGTACAGGGTTGGAATTCACCCCTCCACTTT,CASSLASDVQGWNSPLHF
TRBJ2-1,.,TRBV10-3,TRBD1,TGTGCCATCAGTAACCGGGACAGGGAGGACAATGAGCAGTTCTTC,CAISNRDREDNEQFF
TRBJ1-1,many,TRBV7-9,.,TGTGCCAGCAGCTTAGCGGGGGCGGACACTGAAGCTTTCTTT,CASSLAGADTEAFF
TRBJ2-5,many,TRBV7-9,.,TGTGCCAGCAGCCCTACTGTTGCGACCCAGTACTTC,CASSPTVATQYF
TRBJ2-5,many,TRBV5-4,TRBD1,TGTGCCAGCAGCCCGGGGGGGACAGGGGGCCAAGAGACCCAGTACTTC,CASSPGGTGGQETQYF
TRBJ1-1,.,TRBV2,.,TGTGCCAGCAGTGAAGAGCAGGGAGGGATTGAAGCTTTCTTT,CASSEEQGGIEAFF
TRBJ1-5,few,TRBV2,.,TGTGCCAGCAGTGTGAGTGGCAGCAATCAGCCCCAGCATTTT,CASSVSGSNQPQHF
TRBJ1-6,many,TRBV6-5,TRBD1,TGTGCCAGCATTTCCGGGACAGGGGTTTCACCCCTCCACTTT,CASISGTGVSPLHF
TRBJ1-2,.,TRBV25-1,.,TGTGCCAGCAGACAGGGAGCCTATGGCTACACCTTC,CASRQGAYGYTF
TRBJ2-2,many,TRBV5-4,.,TGTGCCAGCAGCTTGGTGTCGAACACCGGGGAGCTGTTTTTT,CASSLVSNTGELFF
TRBJ1-5,many,TRBV5-1,TRBD1,TGCGCCAGCAGACCGGGGACAGGGGGTAATCAGCCCCAGCATTTT,CASRPGTGGNQPQHF
TRBJ1-1,few,TRBV6-1,.,TGTGACACCAGATCGTCAGGGATTCAGAGTGTGGCTGAAGCTTTCTTT,CDTRSSGIQSVAEAFF
TRBJ1-5,.,TRBV4-1,.,TGCGCCAGCAGCCAAGATCACGGCAGGGACCAGCCCCAGCATTTT,CASSQDHGRDQPQHF
TRBJ1-5,few,TRBV12-3/TRBV12-4,TRBD1,TGTGCCAGCAGTCAGACAGGGTTGCGCAATCAGCCCCAGCATTTT,CASSQTGLRNQPQHF
TRBJ2-1,few,TRBV25-1,TRBD2,TGTGCCAGCAGTGATCTAGCGGGAGAGGGCAATGAGCAGTTCTTC,CASSDLAGEGNEQFF
TRBJ2-3,many,TRBV20-1,TRBD1,TGCAGTGCTAGTAAACCGGGACAGGGTTCCACAGATACGCAGTATTTT,CSASKPGQGSTDTQYF
TRBJ1-6,.,TRBV15,.,TGTGCCACCAGCAGGACAGTTAATTCACCCCTCCACTTT,CATSRTVNSPLHF
TRBJ2-3,.,TRBV9,.,TGTGCCAGCAGCGTAGGTCACGGGAGCACAGATACGCAGTATTTT,CASSVGHGSTDTQYF
TRBJ1-3,many,TRBV7-6,TRBD1,TGTGCCAGCAGCCCCCTCCCGGACAGGAGCTCTGGAAACACCATATATTTT,CASSPLPDRSSGNTIYF
TRBJ1-2,.,TRBV19,.,TGTGCCAGTAGTATAGAAGGGAACTATGGCTACACCTTC,CASSIEGNYGYTF
TRBJ1-4,.,TRBV2,.,TGTGCCAGCCATGGGGGACGGTCCATGTTTTTT,CASHGGRSMFF
TRBJ2-3,.,TRBV7-3,.,TGTGCCAGCAGTAGGGGGGGACACTGGAGCACAGATACGCAGTATTTT,CASSRGGHWSTDTQYF
TRBJ2-1,.,TRBV2,.,TGTGCCAGCAGTAGGAGCGGAAACTACAATGAGCAGTTCTTC,CASSRSGNYNEQFF
TRBJ1-1,few,TRBV25-1,.,TGTGCCAGCAGCTTGCGGGGGCATAGGGTGAACGCTGAAGCTTTCTTT,CASSLRGHRVNAEAFF
TRBJ2-1,.,TRBV5-4,.,TGTGCCAGCAGCTTAAACAGCTTGCCCTACAATGAGCAGTTCTTC,CASSLNSLPYNEQFF